The sequence of this T cell receptor (beta chain) was determined in a study of radiation and T cells in renal cell carcinoma. TCRdb's table, derived via immunoSEQ multiplex PCR, lists solely in-frame clones and lacks some. Among approximately 90,000 clones listed, about 86% were seen once. Time point in this sample: baseline pretreatment blood. The treatment: 15 Gy SBRT to primary tumor, nephrectomy 4 weeks later. From germline, CDR1 is KGHSH and CDR2 LQKENI. J lost 8 bases, V lost 2 bases, and 8 bases had no gene match. This CDR3 contains 15 residues. The genes are TRBV18 and TRBJ2-1, with 8 bases matching TRBD2. The input for sequencing was blood, taken from a patient whose treatment included radiotherapy and nephrectomy. This clonotype was sampled from a man between 45 and 60 years old with renal cell carcinoma. The CDR3 region has the DNA TGTGCCAGCTCACCAGGTAGCGGGACCTGGGATGAGCAGTTCTTC. It yields the protein CASSPGSGTWDEQFF.